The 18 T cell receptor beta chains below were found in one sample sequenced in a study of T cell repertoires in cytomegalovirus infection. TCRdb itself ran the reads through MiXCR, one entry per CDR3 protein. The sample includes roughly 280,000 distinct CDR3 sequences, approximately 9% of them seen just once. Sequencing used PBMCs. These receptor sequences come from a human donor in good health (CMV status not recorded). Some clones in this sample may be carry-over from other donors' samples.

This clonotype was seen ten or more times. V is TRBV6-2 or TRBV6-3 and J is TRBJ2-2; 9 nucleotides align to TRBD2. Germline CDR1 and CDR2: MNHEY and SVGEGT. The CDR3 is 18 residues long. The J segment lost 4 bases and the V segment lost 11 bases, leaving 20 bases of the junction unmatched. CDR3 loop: CAAAPSSVGAGGTGELFF. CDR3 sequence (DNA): TGTGCCGCAGCTCCCTCCTCTGTGGGAGCGGGAGGCACCGGGGAGCTGTTTTTT.

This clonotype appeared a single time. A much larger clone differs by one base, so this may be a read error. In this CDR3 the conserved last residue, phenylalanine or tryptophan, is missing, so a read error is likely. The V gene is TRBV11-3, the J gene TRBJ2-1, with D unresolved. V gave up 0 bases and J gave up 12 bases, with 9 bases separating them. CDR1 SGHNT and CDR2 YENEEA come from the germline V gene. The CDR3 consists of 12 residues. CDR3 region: CASSLEGLRQFS. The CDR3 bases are TGTGCCAGCAGCTTAGAAGGGTTGAGGCAGTTCTCC.

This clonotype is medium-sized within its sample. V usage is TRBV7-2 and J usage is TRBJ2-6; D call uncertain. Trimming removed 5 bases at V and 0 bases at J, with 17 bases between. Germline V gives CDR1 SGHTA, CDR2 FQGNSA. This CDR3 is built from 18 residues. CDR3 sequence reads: CASSPDRPQVSGANVLTF. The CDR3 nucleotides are TGTGCCAGCAGCCCCGATCGCCCTCAGGTCTCTGGGGCCAACGTCCTGACTTTC.

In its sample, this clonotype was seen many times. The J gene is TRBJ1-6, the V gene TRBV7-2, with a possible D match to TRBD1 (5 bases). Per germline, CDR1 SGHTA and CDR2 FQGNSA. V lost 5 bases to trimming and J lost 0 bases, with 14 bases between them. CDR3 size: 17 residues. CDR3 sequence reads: CASSLKAGSSYNSPLHF. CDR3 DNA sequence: TGTGCCAGCAGCCTTAAAGCAGGGAGCTCCTATAATTCACCCCTCCACTTT.

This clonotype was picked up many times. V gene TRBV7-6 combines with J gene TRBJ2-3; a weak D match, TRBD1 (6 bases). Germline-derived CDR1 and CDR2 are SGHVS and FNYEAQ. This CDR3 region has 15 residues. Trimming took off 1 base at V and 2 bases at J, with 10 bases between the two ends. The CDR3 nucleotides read TGTGCCAGCAGCTTAGGTGGGGGCAACACAGATACGCAGTATTTT. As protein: CASSLGGGNTDTQYF.

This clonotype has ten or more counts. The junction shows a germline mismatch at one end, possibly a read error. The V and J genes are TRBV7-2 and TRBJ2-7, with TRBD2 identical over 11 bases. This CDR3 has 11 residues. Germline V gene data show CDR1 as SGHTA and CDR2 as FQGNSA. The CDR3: CASSNSGRVHF. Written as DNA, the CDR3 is TGTGCCAGCAGCAATAGCGGGAGGGTACACTTC.

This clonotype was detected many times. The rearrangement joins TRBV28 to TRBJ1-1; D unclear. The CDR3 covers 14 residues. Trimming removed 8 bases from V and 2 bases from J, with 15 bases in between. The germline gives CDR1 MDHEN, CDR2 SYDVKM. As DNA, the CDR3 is TGTGCCAGCCGGGCACCCGGGGAAAACACTGAAGCTTTCTTT. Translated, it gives CASRAPGENTEAFF.

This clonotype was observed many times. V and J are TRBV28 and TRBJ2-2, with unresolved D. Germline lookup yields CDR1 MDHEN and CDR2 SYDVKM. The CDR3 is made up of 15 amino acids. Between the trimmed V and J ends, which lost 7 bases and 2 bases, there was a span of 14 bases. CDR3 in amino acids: CASTPSVDNTGELFF. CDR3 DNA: TGTGCCAGCACCCCGTCGGTAGACAACACCGGGGAGCTGTTTTTT.

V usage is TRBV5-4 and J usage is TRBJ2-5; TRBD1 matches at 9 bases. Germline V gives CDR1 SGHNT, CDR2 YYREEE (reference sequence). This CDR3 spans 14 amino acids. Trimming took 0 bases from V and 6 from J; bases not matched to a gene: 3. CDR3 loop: CASSLDRGPKTQYF. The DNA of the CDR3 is TGTGCCAGCAGCTTGGACAGGGGGCCGAAGACCCAGTACTTC. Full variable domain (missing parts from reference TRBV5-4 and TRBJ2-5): ETGVTQSPTHLIKTRGQQVTLRCSSQSGHNTVSWYQQALGQGPQFIFQYYREEENGRGNFPPRFSGLQFPNYSSELNVNALELDDSALYLCASSLDRGPKTQYFGPGTRLLVL.

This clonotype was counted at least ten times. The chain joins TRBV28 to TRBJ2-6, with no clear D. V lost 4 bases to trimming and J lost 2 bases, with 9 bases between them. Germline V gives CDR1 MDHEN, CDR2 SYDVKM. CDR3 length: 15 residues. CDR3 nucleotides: TGTGCCAGCAGTTACCTAAGGGCTGGGGCCAACGTCCTGACTTTC. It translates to CASSYLRAGANVLTF.

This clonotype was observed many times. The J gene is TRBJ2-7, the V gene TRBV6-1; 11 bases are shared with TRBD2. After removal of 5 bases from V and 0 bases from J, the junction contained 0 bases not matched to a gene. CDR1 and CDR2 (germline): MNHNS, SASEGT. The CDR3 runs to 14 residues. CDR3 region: CASSTSGSSYEQYF. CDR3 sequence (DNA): TGTGCCAGCAGTACTAGCGGGAGCTCCTACGAGCAGTACTTC.

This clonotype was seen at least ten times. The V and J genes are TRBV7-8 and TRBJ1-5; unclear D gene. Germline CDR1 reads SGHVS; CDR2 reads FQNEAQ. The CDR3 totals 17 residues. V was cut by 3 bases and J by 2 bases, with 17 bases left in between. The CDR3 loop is CASSFPARYEGNQPQHF. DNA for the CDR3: TGTGCCAGCAGCTTCCCTGCAAGGTACGAGGGCAATCAGCCCCAGCATTTT.

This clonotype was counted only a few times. CDR3 DNA: TGTGCCAGCAGTGGCTGGGTAACCGGGGAGCTGTTTTTT. The encoded protein is CASSGWVTGELFF. The gene calls are TRBV25-1 and TRBJ2-2; D uncertain. Trimming removed 4 bases from V and 5 bases from J, with 8 bases in between. CDR3 length: 13 amino acids. Germline lookup yields CDR1 MGHDK and CDR2 SYGVNS.

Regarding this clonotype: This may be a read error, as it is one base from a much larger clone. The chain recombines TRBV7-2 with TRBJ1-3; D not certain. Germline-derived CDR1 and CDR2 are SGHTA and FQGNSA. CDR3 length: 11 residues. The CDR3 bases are TGTTCCGGCCAAACCGGAAACACCATATATTTT. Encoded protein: CSGQTGNTIYF.

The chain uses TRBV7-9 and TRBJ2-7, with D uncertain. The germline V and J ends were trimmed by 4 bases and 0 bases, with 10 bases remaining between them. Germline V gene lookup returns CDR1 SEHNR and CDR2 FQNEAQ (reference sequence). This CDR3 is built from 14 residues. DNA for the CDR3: TGTGCCAGCAGCTCGGACGGTATCTCCTACGAGCAGTACTTC. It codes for CASSSDGISYEQYF. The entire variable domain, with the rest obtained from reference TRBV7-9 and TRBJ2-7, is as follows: DTGVSQNPRHKITKRGQNVTFRCDPISEHNRLYWYRQTLGQGPEFLTYFQNEAQLEKSRLLSDRFSAERPKGSFSTLEIQRTEQGDSAMYLCASSSDGISYEQYFGPGTRLTVT.

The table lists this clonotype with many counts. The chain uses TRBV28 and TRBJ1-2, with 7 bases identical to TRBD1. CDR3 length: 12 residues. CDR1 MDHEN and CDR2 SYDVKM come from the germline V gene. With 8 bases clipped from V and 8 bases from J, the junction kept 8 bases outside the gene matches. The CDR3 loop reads CASLDRMPGYTF. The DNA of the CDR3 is TGTGCCAGCCTGGACAGGATGCCCGGCTACACCTTC.

The CDR3: CASSQDWAGSSSGNTIYF. The CDR3 bases are TGCGCCAGCAGCCAAGATTGGGCAGGGTCGTCCTCTGGAAACACCATATATTTT. The V gene is TRBV4-3, the J gene TRBJ1-3; a possible D gene is TRBD1 (5 bases). This CDR3 comprises 18 residues. Germline-derived CDR1 and CDR2 are LGHNA and YSLEER. Trimming pared 0 bases from V and 0 bases from J, leaving 15 bases between.

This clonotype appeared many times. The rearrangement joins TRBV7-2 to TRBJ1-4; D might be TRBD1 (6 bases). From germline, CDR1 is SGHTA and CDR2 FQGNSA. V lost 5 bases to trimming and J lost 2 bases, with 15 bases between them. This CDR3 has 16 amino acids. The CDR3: CASSPRGGATNEKLFF. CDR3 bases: TGTGCCAGCAGCCCCAGAGGGGGGGCGACTAATGAAAAACTGTTTTTT. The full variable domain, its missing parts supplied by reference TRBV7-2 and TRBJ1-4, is GAGVSQSPSNKVTEKGKDVELRCDPISGHTALYWYRQSLGQGLEFLIYFQGNSAPDKSGLPSDRFSAERTGGSVSTLTIQRTQQEDSAVYLCASSPRGGATNEKLFFGSGTQLSVL.